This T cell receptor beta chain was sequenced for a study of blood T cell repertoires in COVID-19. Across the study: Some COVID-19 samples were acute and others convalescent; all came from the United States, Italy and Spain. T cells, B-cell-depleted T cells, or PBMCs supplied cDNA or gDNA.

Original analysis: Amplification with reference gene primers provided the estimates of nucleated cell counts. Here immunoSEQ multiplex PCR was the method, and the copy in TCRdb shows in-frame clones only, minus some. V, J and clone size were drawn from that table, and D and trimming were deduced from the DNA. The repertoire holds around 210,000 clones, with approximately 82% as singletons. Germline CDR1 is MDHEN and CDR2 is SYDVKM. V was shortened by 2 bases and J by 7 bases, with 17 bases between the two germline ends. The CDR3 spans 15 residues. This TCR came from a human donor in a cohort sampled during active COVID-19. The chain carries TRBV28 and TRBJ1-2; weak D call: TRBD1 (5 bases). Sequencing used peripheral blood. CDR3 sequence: CASSLGGPGIGGYTF. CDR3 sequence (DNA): TGTGCCAGCAGTTTAGGCGGACCAGGGATTGGTGGCTACACCTTC.